The TCR beta chain under discussion was sequenced for a study of blood T cell repertoires in COVID-19. Overall study: Spain, Italy and the United States supplied samples that represented acute and convalescent COVID-19. PBMCs, B-cell-depleted T cells, or T cells provided the cDNA or gDNA that made up the material.

Per the study methods: Cell counts per sample came from amplifying reference gene primers. Assay: immunoSEQ multiplex PCR; the TCRdb copy retains only in-frame clones and omits some. V and J calls and clone size are those listed in that table; D and trimming were worked out from the DNA. This sample has approximately 190,000 clones; around 84% occur once, and the top ten carry around 21%. Looked up from germline, CDR1 is SEHNR and CDR2 is FQNEAQ (reference sequence). With 4 bases removed from V and 6 bases from J, the gap between germline ends came to 13 bases. This CDR3 has 14 amino acids. The rearrangement joins TRBV7-9 to TRBJ2-1; possible D gene TRBD2, 5 bases. Sequenced input: peripheral blood. The TCR was taken from a human donor in a cohort sampled during active COVID-19. The CDR3 region has the DNA TGTGCCAGCAGCTACCCGGCGGGCGGCAATGAGCAGTTCTTC. Protein: CASSYPAGGNEQFF.